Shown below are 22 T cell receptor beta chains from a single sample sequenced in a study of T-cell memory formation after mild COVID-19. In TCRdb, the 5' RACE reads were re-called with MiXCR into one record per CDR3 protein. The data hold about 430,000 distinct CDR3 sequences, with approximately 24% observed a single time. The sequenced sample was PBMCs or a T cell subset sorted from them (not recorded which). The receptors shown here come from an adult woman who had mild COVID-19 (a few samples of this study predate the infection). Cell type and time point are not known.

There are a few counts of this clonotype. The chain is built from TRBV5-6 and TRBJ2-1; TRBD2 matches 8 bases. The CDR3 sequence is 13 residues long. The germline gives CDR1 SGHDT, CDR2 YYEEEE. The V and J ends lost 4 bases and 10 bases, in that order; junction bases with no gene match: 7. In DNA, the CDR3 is TGTGCCAGCAGCCCGACTAGCGAGAGGGAGCAGTTCTTC. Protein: CASSPTSEREQFF.

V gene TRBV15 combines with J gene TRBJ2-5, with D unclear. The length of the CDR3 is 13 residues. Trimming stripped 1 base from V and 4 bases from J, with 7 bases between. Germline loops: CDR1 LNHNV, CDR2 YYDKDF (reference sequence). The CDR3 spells CATSRVTSETQYF. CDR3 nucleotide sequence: TGTGCCACCAGCAGAGTAACTTCAGAGACCCAGTACTTC.

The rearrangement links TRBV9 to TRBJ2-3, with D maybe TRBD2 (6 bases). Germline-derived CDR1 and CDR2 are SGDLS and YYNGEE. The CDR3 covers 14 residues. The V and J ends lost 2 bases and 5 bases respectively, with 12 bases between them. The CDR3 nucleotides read TGTGCCAGCAGCGTGGGAGGTGGAGGAGATACGCAGTATTTT. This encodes CASSVGGGGDTQYF.

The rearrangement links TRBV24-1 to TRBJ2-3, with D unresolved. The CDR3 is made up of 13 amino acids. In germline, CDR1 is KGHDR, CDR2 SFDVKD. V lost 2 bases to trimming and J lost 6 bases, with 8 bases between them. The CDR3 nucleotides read TGTGCCACCAGTGATTCCGACATTGATACGCAGTATTTT. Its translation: CATSDSDIDTQYF.

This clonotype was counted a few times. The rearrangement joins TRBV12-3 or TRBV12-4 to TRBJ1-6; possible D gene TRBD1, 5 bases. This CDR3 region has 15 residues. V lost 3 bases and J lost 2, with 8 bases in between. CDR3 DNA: TGTGCCAGCAGTTTGGGGGAACCCTATAATTCACCCCTCCACTTT. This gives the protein CASSLGEPYNSPLHF.

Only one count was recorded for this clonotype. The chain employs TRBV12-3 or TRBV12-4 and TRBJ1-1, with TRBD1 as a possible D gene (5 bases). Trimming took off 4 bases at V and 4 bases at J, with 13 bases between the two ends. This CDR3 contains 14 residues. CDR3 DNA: TGTGCCAGCAGTTGGCAGGGTACGAGCACTGAAGCTTTCTTT. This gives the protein CASSWQGTSTEAFF.

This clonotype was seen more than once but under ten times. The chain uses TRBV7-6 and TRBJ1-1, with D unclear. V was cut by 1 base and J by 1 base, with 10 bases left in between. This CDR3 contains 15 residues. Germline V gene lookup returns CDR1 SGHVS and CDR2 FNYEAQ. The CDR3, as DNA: TGTGCCAGCAGCTTAGTCGGGGTGGAGAACACTGAAGCTTTCTTT. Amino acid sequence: CASSLVGVENTEAFF.

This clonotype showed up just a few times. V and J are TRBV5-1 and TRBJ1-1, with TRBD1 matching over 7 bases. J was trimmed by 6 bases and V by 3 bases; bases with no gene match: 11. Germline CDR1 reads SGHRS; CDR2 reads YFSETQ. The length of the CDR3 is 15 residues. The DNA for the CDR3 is TGCGCCAGCAGCTCGACAGGGTTTGGGGGATCTGAAGCTTTCTTT. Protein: CASSSTGFGGSEAFF.

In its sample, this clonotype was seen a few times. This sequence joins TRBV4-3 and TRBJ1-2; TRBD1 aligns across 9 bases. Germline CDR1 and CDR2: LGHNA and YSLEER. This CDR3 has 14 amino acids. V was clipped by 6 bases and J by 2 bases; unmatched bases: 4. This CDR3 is CASRGQGRNYGYTF. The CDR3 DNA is TGCGCCAGCAGGGGACAGGGCAGGAACTATGGCTACACCTTC.

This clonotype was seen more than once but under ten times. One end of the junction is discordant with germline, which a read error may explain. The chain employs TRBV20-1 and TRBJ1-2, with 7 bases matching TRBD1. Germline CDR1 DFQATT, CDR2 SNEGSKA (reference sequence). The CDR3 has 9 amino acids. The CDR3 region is CSARGDRFF. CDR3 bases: TGCAGTGCTAGAGGGGACAGATTCTTC.

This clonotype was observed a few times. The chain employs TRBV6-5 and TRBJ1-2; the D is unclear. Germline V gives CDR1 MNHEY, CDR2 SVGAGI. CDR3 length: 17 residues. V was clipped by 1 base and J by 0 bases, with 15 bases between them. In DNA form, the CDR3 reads TGTGCCAGCAGTTACTGGGAAAGAGGGAGAACTAACTATGGCTACACCTTC. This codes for CASSYWERGRTNYGYTF.

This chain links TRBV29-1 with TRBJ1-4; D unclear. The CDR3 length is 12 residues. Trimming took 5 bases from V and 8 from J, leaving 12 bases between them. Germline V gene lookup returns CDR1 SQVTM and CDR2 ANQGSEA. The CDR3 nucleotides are TGCAGCGTTCGGTCAGGAGGCGAAAAACTGTTTTTT. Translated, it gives CSVRSGGEKLFF. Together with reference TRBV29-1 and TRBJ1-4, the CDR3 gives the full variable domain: SAVISQKPSRDICQRGTSLTIQCQVDSQVTMMFWYRQQPGQSLTLIATANQGSEATYESGFVIDKFPISRPNLTFSTLTVSNMSPEDSSIYLCSVRSGGEKLFFGSGTQLSVL.

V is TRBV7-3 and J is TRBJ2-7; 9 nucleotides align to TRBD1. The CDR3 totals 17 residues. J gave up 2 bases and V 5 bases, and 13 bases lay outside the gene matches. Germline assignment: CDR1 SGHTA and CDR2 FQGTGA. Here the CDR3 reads CASSPIQGQGPAYEQYF. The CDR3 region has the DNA TGTGCCAGCAGCCCCATTCAAGGACAGGGGCCAGCCTACGAGCAGTACTTC.

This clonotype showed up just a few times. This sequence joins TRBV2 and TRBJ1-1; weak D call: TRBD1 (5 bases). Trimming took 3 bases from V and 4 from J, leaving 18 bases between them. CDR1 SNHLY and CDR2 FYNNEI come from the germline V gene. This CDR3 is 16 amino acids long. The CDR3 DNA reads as TGTGCCAGCAGTGACCCCCGCCTGGTTGGGGGCACTGAAGCTTTCTTT. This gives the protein CASSDPRLVGGTEAFF. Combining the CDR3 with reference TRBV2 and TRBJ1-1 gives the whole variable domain EPEVTQTPSHQVTQMGQEVILRCVPISNHLYFYWYRQILGQKVEFLVSFYNNEISEKSEIFDDQFSVERPDGSNFTLKIRSTKLEDSAMYFCASSDPRLVGGTEAFFGQGTRLTVV.

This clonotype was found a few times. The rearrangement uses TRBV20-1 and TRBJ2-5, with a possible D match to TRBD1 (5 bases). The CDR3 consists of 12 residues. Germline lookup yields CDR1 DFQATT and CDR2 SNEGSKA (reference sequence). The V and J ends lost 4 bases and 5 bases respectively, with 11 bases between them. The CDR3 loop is CSATVRGETQYF. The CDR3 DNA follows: TGCAGTGCTACCGTTAGGGGTGAGACCCAGTACTTC.

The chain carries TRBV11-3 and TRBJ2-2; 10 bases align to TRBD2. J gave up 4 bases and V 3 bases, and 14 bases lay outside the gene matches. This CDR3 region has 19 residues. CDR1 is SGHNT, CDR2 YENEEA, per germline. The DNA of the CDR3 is TGTGCCAGCAGCTTTATTAGCCTCAGCGGGAGGGTATTCACCGGGGAGCTGTTTTTT. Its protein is CASSFISLSGRVFTGELFF.

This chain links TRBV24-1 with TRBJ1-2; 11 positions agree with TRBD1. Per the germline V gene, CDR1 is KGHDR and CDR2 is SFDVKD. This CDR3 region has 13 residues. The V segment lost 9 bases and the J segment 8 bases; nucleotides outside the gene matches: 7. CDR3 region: CATQGTGGIGYTF. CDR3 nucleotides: TGTGCCACCCAGGGGACAGGGGGGATCGGCTACACCTTC.

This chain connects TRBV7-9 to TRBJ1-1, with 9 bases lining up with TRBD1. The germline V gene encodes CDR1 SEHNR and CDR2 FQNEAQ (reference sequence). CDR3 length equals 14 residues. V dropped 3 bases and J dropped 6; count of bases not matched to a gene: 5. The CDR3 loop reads CASSFITGGPEAFF. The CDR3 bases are TGTGCCAGCAGCTTTATCACAGGGGGCCCTGAAGCTTTCTTT.

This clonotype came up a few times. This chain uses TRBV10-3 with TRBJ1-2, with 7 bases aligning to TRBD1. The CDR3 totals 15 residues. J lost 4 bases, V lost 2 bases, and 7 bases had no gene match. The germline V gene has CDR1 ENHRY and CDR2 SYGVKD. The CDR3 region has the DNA TGTGCCATCAGTGAGGGTCGGGACAGAAGCTATGGCTACACCTTC. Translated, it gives CAISEGRDRSYGYTF.

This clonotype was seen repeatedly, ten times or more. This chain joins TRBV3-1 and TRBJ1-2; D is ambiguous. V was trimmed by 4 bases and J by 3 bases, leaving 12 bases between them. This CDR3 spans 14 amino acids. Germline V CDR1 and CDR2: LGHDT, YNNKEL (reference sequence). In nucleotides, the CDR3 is TGTGCCAGCAGCCCACGCCCCACCGACTATGGCTACACCTTC. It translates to CASSPRPTDYGYTF.

CDR3 DNA sequence: TGTGCCAGCAGTTTTCTGACAGGGGGTCCCAATGAGCAGTTCTTC. It codes for CASSFLTGGPNEQFF. The chain has TRBV27 and TRBJ2-1; 9 positions agree with TRBD1. Germline V lookup: CDR1 MNHEY, CDR2 SMNVEV (reference sequence). V gave up 3 bases and J gave up 6 bases; unmatched junction bases: 6. The length of the CDR3 is 15 residues.

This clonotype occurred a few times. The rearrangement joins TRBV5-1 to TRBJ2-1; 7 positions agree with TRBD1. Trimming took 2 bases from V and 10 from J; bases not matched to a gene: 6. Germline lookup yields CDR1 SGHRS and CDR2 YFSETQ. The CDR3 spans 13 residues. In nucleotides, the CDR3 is TGCGCCAGCAGCTTACACAGGGGTGAGGAGCAGTTCTTC. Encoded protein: CASSLHRGEEQFF.